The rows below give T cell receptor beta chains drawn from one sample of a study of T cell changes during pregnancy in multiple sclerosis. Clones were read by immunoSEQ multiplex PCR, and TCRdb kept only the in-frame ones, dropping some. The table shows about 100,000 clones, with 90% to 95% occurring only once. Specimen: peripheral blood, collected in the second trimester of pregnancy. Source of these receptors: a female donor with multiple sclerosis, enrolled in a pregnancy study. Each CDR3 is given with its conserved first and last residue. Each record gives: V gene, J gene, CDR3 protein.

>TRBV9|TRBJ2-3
CASSVATTGGTQYF
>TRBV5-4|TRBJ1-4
CASSRGQFEKLFF
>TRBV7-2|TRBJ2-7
CASSLEGRTEQYF
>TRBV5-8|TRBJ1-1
CASSLAGGIGNTEAFF
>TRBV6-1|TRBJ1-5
CASSEISRSNQPQHF
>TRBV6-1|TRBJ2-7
CAGRQPGTGGYEQYF
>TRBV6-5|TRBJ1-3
CASLSPSGNTIYF
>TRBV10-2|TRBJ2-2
CASSDRTRGSGELFF
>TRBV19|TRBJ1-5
CASRDRVQNQPQHF
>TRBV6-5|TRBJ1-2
CASSRDKLNYGYTF
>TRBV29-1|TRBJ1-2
CSVRRTEDHYGYTF
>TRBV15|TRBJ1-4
CATSSRREGEKLFF
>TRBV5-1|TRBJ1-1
CASSLGGGTGGQAFF
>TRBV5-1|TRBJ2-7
CASSTSSTASSYEQYF
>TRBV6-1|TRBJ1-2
CASSEEGEANYGYTF
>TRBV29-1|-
CSVLDSYEQYF
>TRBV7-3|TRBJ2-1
CASSLSSGTDNEQFF